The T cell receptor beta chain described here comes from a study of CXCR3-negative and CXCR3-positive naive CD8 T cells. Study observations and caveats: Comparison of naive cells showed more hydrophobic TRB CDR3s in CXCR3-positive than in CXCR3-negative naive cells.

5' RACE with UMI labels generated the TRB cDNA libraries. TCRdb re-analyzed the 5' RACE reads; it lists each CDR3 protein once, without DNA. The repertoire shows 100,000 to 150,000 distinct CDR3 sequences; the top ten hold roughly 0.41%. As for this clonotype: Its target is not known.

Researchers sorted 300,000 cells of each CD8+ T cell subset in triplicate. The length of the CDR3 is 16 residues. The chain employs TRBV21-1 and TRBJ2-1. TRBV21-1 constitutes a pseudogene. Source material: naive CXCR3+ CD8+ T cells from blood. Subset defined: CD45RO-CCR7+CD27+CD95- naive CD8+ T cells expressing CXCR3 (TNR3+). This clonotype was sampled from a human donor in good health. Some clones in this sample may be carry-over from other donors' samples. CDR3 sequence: CASSNRTRSSYNEQFF.